What follows are 28 T cell receptor beta chains derived from one specimen sequenced in a study of blood T cells in healthy people across ages. Next came a second PCR, run for about 6 to 12 cycles, which used a sample-barcoded 5' primer along with a J-beta primer mix. TCRdb processed the 5' RACE reads anew with MiXCR; each CDR3 protein has one entry. This table holds some 880,000 distinct CDR3 sequences, roughly 35% found once. The sequenced sample consisted of blood. These receptors originate from a man aged 18 to 35 in good health.

This clonotype was counted at least ten times. The CDR3 nucleotides are TGTGCCAGCAGTTCCGTGACATCAAACTATGGCTACACCTTC. Residues: CASSSVTSNYGYTF. The chain has TRBV6-5 and TRBJ1-2; D is unresolved. V lost 4 bases to trimming and J lost 2 bases, with 11 bases between them. The CDR3 is 14 residues long. CDR1 and CDR2 (germline): MNHEY, SVGAGI.

This clonotype was seen only a few times. The chain has TRBV6-6 and TRBJ1-1; D remains ambiguous. Germline CDR1 reads MNHNY; CDR2 reads SVGAGI (reference sequence). Trimming removed 7 bases from V and 6 bases from J, with 9 bases in between. CDR3 length equals 11 residues. CDR3 loop: CASTHGPEAFF. CDR3 nucleotides: TGTGCCAGCACCCATGGACCTGAAGCTTTCTTT.

The chain links TRBV5-6 to TRBJ2-1, with TRBD2 matching over 11 bases. TRBJ2-7 explains the end of the DNA better; the J call may be wrong. The CDR3 covers 16 residues. The germline CDR1 and CDR2 sequences are SGHDT and YYEEEE. CDR3 amino acids: CASSSGTSGDYNEQYF. In DNA, the CDR3 is TGTGCCAGCAGCTCCGGGACTAGCGGAGACTACAATGAGCAGTACTTC.

The table lists this clonotype with a few counts. The CDR3 protein is CASTRLAEETQYF. The CDR3 region has the DNA TGTGCCAGCACAAGACTAGCGGAAGAGACCCAGTACTTC. The rearrangement joins TRBV7-8 to TRBJ2-5; 9 nucleotides align to TRBD2. This CDR3 has 13 residues. Germline lookup yields CDR1 SGHVS and CDR2 FQNEAQ. The ends lost 7 bases at V and 3 bases at J; junction bases unmatched: 3.

The DNA of the CDR3 is TGTGCCAGCAATAATCGAGGGGGAGTGGAGCAGTACTTC. It translates to CASNNRGGVEQYF. This chain joins TRBV27 and TRBJ2-5; a weak D match, TRBD1 (6 bases). V gave up 7 bases and J gave up 11 bases, with 20 bases separating them. This CDR3 has 13 amino acids. Germline V gene data show CDR1 as MNHEY and CDR2 as SMNVEV (reference sequence).

This clonotype was counted only a few times. The rearrangement uses TRBV30 and TRBJ2-1, with no clear D. V lost 2 bases, J lost 6 bases, and 2 bases lay in between. This CDR3 is built from 10 residues. Per the germline V gene, CDR1 is GTSNPN and CDR2 is SVGIG (reference sequence). The CDR3 DNA reads TGTGCCTGGAGTATCAATGAGCAGTTCTTC. Protein sequence: CAWSINEQFF.

This clonotype was detected many times. The V gene is TRBV4-2, the J gene TRBJ1-2; D gene ambiguous. This CDR3 is 13 amino acids long. CDR1 and CDR2 from the germline V gene are LGHNA and YNFKEQ. Trimming removed 0 bases from V and 2 bases from J, with 4 bases in between. For the CDR3, the DNA is TGTGCCAGCAGCCAAGATATGAACTATGGCTACACCTTC. This sequence encodes CASSQDMNYGYTF.

V and J are TRBV29-1 and TRBJ2-5, with 8 nucleotides matching TRBD1. Trimming cost V 7 bases and J 5 bases; bases outside gene matches: 3. CDR3 size: 11 residues. In germline, CDR1 is SQVTM, CDR2 ANQGSEA. The CDR3, as DNA: TGCAGCGGTCACAGGGGGGAGACCCAGTACTTC. Its translation: CSGHRGETQYF.

The CDR3 spells CASSLRLTGGQETQYF. Here the CDR3 DNA reads TGTGCCAGCAGCTTACGTCTCACCGGAGGGCAAGAGACCCAGTACTTC. V usage is TRBV5-6 and J usage is TRBJ2-5; D is possibly TRBD2 (6 bases). Germline V gene lookup returns CDR1 SGHDT and CDR2 YYEEEE. V was cut by 2 bases and J by 2 bases, with 16 bases left in between. The CDR3 has 16 amino acids.

This clonotype was found a few times. The chain joins TRBV7-2 to TRBJ1-6, with unresolved D. The V end was cut by 2 bases, the J end by 0 bases, with 14 bases between. CDR1 and CDR2 from the germline V gene are SGHTA and FQGNSA. The length of the CDR3 is 18 residues. CDR3 nucleotide sequence: TGTGCCAGCAGCTTATCCAGCCCTCTAAGCTCCTATAATTCACCCCTCCACTTT. This sequence encodes CASSLSSPLSSYNSPLHF.

This clonotype has more than one count but fewer than ten. V gene TRBV28 combines with J gene TRBJ2-3; no clear D. Germline V gene data show CDR1 as MDHEN and CDR2 as SYDVKM. The CDR3 has 16 residues. Trimming cost V 5 bases and J 3 bases, with 18 bases left between them. CDR3 bases: TGTGCCAGCAGTCCCACAGTCCTGTTTGGTACAGATACGCAGTATTTT. Its translation: CASSPTVLFGTDTQYF.

J is TRBJ1-4 and V is TRBV20-1; 8 bases are shared with TRBD1. The V and J ends lost 6 bases and 1 base, in that order; junction bases with no gene match: 10. The CDR3 contains 16 residues. Germline-derived CDR1 and CDR2 are DFQATT and SNEGSKA (reference sequence). The CDR3 loop reads CSAGRTGRGTNEKLFF. DNA for the CDR3: TGCAGTGCGGGTCGGACAGGGCGGGGAACTAATGAAAAACTGTTTTTT.

The rearrangement uses TRBV6-5 and TRBJ2-7; TRBD2 matches 13 bases. With 2 bases clipped from V and 7 bases from J, the junction kept 8 bases outside the gene matches. CDR3 length: 16 amino acids. The germline V gene has CDR1 MNHEY and CDR2 SVGAGI. The CDR3 reads CASSYGTSGIYNEQYF. The CDR3 DNA is TGTGCCAGCAGTTACGGGACTAGCGGGATTTACAATGAGCAGTACTTC.

This rearrangement joins TRBV7-2 to TRBJ1-2, with D tentatively TRBD1 (5 bases). CDR1 and CDR2 from the germline V gene are SGHTA and FQGNSA. The CDR3 has 14 residues. Between the trimmed V and J ends, which lost 2 bases and 6 bases, there was a span of 13 bases. CDR3 bases: TGTGCCAGCAGCTTACCGGTGACAGTGAATGGCTACACCTTC. It encodes CASSLPVTVNGYTF. The full variable domain, with the rest looked up from reference TRBV7-2 and TRBJ1-2, is GAGVSQSPSNKVTEKGKDVELRCDPISGHTALYWYRQSLGQGLEFLIYFQGNSAPDKSGLPSDRFSAERTGGSVSTLTIQRTQQEDSAVYLCASSLPVTVNGYTFGSGTRLTVV.

The chain recombines TRBV5-6 with TRBJ1-1; D remains ambiguous. V was trimmed by 2 bases and J by 8 bases, leaving 13 bases between them. Germline values: CDR1 SGHDT, CDR2 YYEEEE. The CDR3 runs to 13 residues. CDR3 region: CASSLVVSDEAFF. The CDR3 DNA follows: TGTGCCAGCAGCTTAGTTGTGTCAGACGAAGCTTTCTTT.

This clonotype has a handful of counts. The chain employs TRBV28 and TRBJ2-6, with a weak D call TRBD1 (5 bases). V dropped 10 bases and J dropped 0 bases, with 13 bases sitting between them. The CDR3 totals 15 residues. Germline CDR1 MDHEN, CDR2 SYDVKM. CDR3 in amino acids: CATQGDPSGANVLTF. As DNA, the CDR3 is TGTGCCACCCAAGGGGATCCCTCTGGGGCCAACGTCCTGACTTTC.

The rearrangement links TRBV7-2 to TRBJ2-4; 8 bases agree with TRBD2. Unmatched junction bases numbered 5, after V lost 2 bases and J lost 8 bases. CDR3 length: 14 amino acids. Germline V gene sequence: CDR1 SGHTA, CDR2 FQGNSA. CDR3 region: CASSLSGGGDIQYF. The CDR3 coding sequence is TGTGCCAGCAGCTTAAGCGGGGGCGGGGACATTCAGTACTTC.

The chain recombines TRBV20-1 with TRBJ2-7; D not resolved. The J call may be mistaken, given a closer DNA end match to TRBJ2-4. Germline assignment: CDR1 DFQATT and CDR2 SNEGSKA (reference sequence). The length of the CDR3 is 15 residues. In DNA, the CDR3 is TGCAGTGCTAGAGATCGGAACGGGCCTGGGGACATTCAGTACTTC. It yields the protein CSARDRNGPGDIQYF.

This clonotype was detected a few times. The V call is TRBV6-2 or TRBV6-3, the J call TRBJ2-5; 9 nucleotides agree with TRBD1. The end of the DNA aligns better with TRBJ2-7, so the J call may be wrong. The CDR3 extends over 15 amino acids. From germline, CDR1 is MNHEY and CDR2 SVGEGT. The DNA for the CDR3 is TGTGCCAGCAGACCACCCGGGACAGGGTCTCGCGAGCAGTACTTC. This sequence encodes CASRPPGTGSREQYF.

The V and J genes are TRBV7-2 and TRBJ1-2, with D perhaps TRBD1 (5 bases). This CDR3 region has 17 residues. Germline-derived CDR1 and CDR2 are SGHTA and FQGNSA. V was trimmed by 4 bases and J by 0 bases, leaving 18 bases between them. CDR3 sequence: CASSSAMIRVPNYGYTF. DNA for the CDR3: TGTGCCAGCAGCTCTGCCATGATCAGGGTCCCTAACTATGGCTACACCTTC.

The chain has TRBV5-6 and TRBJ2-3; D gene unclear. The CDR3 consists of 12 residues. The V and J ends lost 4 bases and 4 bases respectively, with 7 bases between them. Looked up from germline, CDR1 is SGHDT and CDR2 is YYEEEE. The DNA for the CDR3 is TGTGCCAGCAGCAAAGACTCAGATACGCAGTATTTT. This translates into CASSKDSDTQYF.

The chain uses TRBV25-1 and TRBJ1-2; possibly TRBD1 for D (5 bases). CDR1 and CDR2 (germline): MGHDK, SYGVNS. The CDR3 loop spans 14 amino acids. Trimming pared 7 bases from V and 2 bases from J, leaving 14 bases between. The CDR3 loop is CASNPGGGNYGYTF. The CDR3 nucleotides read TGTGCCAGCAACCCTGGGGGGGGGAACTATGGCTACACCTTC.

Concerning this clonotype: This may stem from a read error, because a much larger clone lies one nucleotide away. Here the CDR3 reads CSVEGTLGSYEQFF. CDR3 nucleotides: TGCAGCGTTGAAGGGACTCTGGGCTCCTACGAGCAGTTCTTC. The J gene is TRBJ2-1, the V gene TRBV29-1; TRBD2 might be the D (5 bases). V lost 1 base and J 10 bases, leaving 17 bases between the germline ends. This CDR3 comprises 14 residues. Germline values: CDR1 SQVTM, CDR2 ANQGSEA.

This clonotype was recorded many times. The genes are TRBV6-5 and TRBJ2-1, with a weak D call TRBD2 (5 bases). The length of the CDR3 is 15 residues. From germline, CDR1 is MNHEY and CDR2 SVGAGI. V lost 5 bases and J 0 bases, leaving 11 bases between the germline ends. CDR3 sequence reads: CASSVSGSSYNEQFF. DNA for the CDR3: TGTGCCAGCAGTGTAAGCGGATCCTCCTACAATGAGCAGTTCTTC.

This clonotype came up many times. The V call is TRBV29-1, the J call TRBJ2-5; unclear D gene. Germline V CDR1 and CDR2: SQVTM, ANQGSEA. The V end lost 3 bases, the J end lost 1 base, and 9 bases lay between the germline ends. The CDR3 extends over 13 amino acids. The CDR3 DNA reads TGCAGCGTTGAGGGATTTTCCCAAGAGACCCAGTACTTC. It yields the protein CSVEGFSQETQYF.

The J gene is TRBJ2-2, the V gene TRBV6-2 or TRBV6-3; perhaps TRBD2 as D (6 bases). The CDR3 runs 17 residues. Germline CDR1 reads MNHEY; CDR2 reads SVGEGT. V lost 2 bases, J lost 2 bases, and 15 bases lay in between. In DNA form, the CDR3 reads TGTGCCAGCAGTTACGCGGCAGGGACTCTAAACACCGGGGAGCTGTTTTTT. Residues: CASSYAAGTLNTGELFF.

The chain has TRBV12-3 or TRBV12-4 and TRBJ1-2; perhaps TRBD1 as D (5 bases). V was trimmed by 6 bases and J by 4 bases, leaving 12 bases between them. The CDR3 loop spans 13 amino acids. CDR3 in amino acids: CASRGGKVYGYTF. CDR3 sequence (DNA): TGTGCCAGCAGGGGGGGAAAAGTCTATGGCTACACCTTC.

The chain is built from TRBV9 and TRBJ2-3; weak D call: TRBD2 (5 bases). The CDR3 has 17 amino acids. Germline CDR1 reads SGDLS; CDR2 reads YYNGEE. V lost 0 bases and J lost 2, with 16 bases in between. CDR3 amino acids: CASSVGGSSTDTDTQYF. The DNA for the CDR3 is TGTGCCAGCAGCGTAGGAGGGAGCAGTACCGACACAGATACGCAGTATTTT.